Shown below are 24 T cell receptor beta chains from a single sample sequenced in a study of cytomegalovirus exposure and HLA in healthy donors. The PCR was carried out with 60 Vbeta primers and 13 Jbeta primers. TCRdb's table, derived via immunoSEQ multiplex PCR, lists solely in-frame clones and lacks some. The profile shows 100,000 to 140,000 clones, approximately 73% of them singletons. The source material was PBMCs. These receptors all stem from a man aged 30 to 39 in good health and CMV-seronegative.

In its sample, this clone was seen once. The genes are TRBV10-1 and TRBJ2-2; weak D call: TRBD1 (5 bases). Looked up from germline, CDR1 is WNHNN and CDR2 is SYGVQD (reference sequence). The CDR3 runs to 13 residues. Trimming shortened V by 2 bases and J by 7 bases, and 8 bases separated the two germline ends. CDR3: CASSEDRGGELFF. The CDR3 bases are TGCGCCAGCAGTGAGGACAGAGGCGGGGAGCTGTTTTTT.

This rearrangement joins TRBV27 to TRBJ2-3, with TRBD1 matching 8 bases. The CDR3 is made up of 15 amino acids. Germline values: CDR1 MNHEY, CDR2 SMNVEV (reference sequence). With V trimmed by 2 bases and J by 2 bases, 3 bases remained unmatched. The CDR3 sequence: CASSLRTGITDTQYF. The CDR3, as DNA: TGTGCCAGCAGTTTACGGACAGGGATCACAGATACGCAGTATTTT.

The chain recombines TRBV2 with TRBJ1-4, with 7 nucleotides matching TRBD1. Germline trimming cut 5 bases from V and 7 bases from J; bases unmatched to any gene: 7. CDR1 and CDR2 from the germline V gene are SNHLY and FYNNEI. The CDR3 is 14 amino acids. The CDR3 region has the DNA TGTGCCAGCAGTAAGGGGGCGCAGGGTGAAAAACTGTTTTTT. Translation: CASSKGAQGEKLFF.

The rearrangement uses TRBV5-1 and TRBJ2-5; TRBD1 aligns across 7 bases. The CDR3 has 15 residues. The junction had 5 bases not matched to a gene; V was cut back by 2 bases and J by 1 base. In germline, CDR1 is SGHRS, CDR2 YFSETQ. The CDR3 spells CASSLSQGVQETQYF. Here the CDR3 DNA reads TGCGCCAGCAGCTTAAGTCAGGGGGTCCAAGAGACCCAGTACTTC. Combining the CDR3 with reference TRBV5-1 and TRBJ2-5 gives the whole variable domain KAGVTQTPRYLIKTRGQQVTLSCSPISGHRSVSWYQQTPGQGLQFLFEYFSETQRNKGNFPGRFSGRQFSNSRSEMNVSTLELGDSALYLCASSLSQGVQETQYFGPGTRLLVL.

This sequence joins TRBV5-8 and TRBJ2-7; TRBD1 is a possible D gene (6 bases). Trimming left V 5 bases short and J 4 bases short, with 19 bases between. Germline assignment: CDR1 SGHTS and CDR2 YDEGEE. The CDR3 is 15 amino acids. CDR3 DNA sequence: TGTGCCAGCAGTTTGACAGGCGTCTCCAGTTACGAGCAGTACTTC. It yields the protein CASSLTGVSSYEQYF. The full variable domain, in which reference TRBV5-8 and TRBJ2-7 provide the parts outside the CDR3, is EAGVTQSPTHLIKTRGQQATLRCSPISGHTSVYWYQQALGLGLQFLLWYDEGEERNRGNFPPRFSGRQFPNYSSELNVNALELEDSALYLCASSLTGVSSYEQYFGPGTRLTVT.

V usage is TRBV10-1 and J usage is TRBJ2-1; 9 bases align to TRBD2. Losses at the gene ends were 5 bases for V and 5 bases for J; bases not matched to a gene: 4. The CDR3 extends over 14 amino acids. Germline lookup yields CDR1 WNHNN and CDR2 SYGVQD (reference sequence). The CDR3, as DNA: TGCGCCAGCAGTCCCCTAGCGGGAAACAATGAGCAGTTCTTC. As protein: CASSPLAGNNEQFF.

The CDR3 sequence is CASNRLAGGRETQYF. In DNA form, the CDR3 reads TGTGCCAGCAACCGACTAGCCGGGGGGCGAGAGACCCAGTACTTC. V gene TRBV2 combines with J gene TRBJ2-5, with D perhaps TRBD2 (7 bases). CDR3 length: 15 amino acids. CDR1 is SNHLY and CDR2 is FYNNEI in the germline V gene. Trimming left V 7 bases short and J 4 bases short, with 19 bases between. Supplemented by reference TRBV2 and TRBJ2-5, the full variable domain reads EPEVTQTPSHQVTQMGQEVILRCVPISNHLYFYWYRQILGQKVEFLVSFYNNEISEKSEIFDDQFSVERPDGSNFTLKIRSTKLEDSAMYFCASNRLAGGRETQYFGPGTRLLVL.

In this sample, this clone turned up many times. CDR3 nucleotide sequence: TGTGCCAGCAGTGATCCGGACAGGGCTTACAATGAGCAGTTCTTC. Translated: CASSDPDRAYNEQFF. The chain uses TRBV25-1 and TRBJ2-1, with TRBD1 matching 8 bases. This CDR3 region has 15 residues. V shed 3 bases, J shed 4 bases, and the junction held 5 bases outside the gene matches. The V gene's germline CDR1 is MGHDK and CDR2 SYGVNS.

This chain links TRBV19 with TRBJ1-3; no clear D. With 3 bases removed from V and 0 bases from J, the gap between germline ends came to 9 bases. CDR1 and CDR2 from the germline V gene are LNHDA and SQIVND (reference sequence). This CDR3 spans 15 amino acids. CDR3 loop: CASSIVGDSGNTIYF. CDR3 DNA: TGTGCCAGTAGTATCGTGGGAGACTCTGGAAACACCATATATTTT.

The rearrangement links TRBV4-2 to TRBJ2-7; 8 bases line up with TRBD1. This CDR3 comprises 16 residues. Germline CDR1 and CDR2: LGHNA and YNFKEQ. V gave up 0 bases and J gave up 2 bases; unmatched junction bases: 6. For the CDR3, the DNA is TGTGCCAGCAGCCAAGATTGGGGGACAGGTACCTACGAGCAGTACTTC. This encodes CASSQDWGTGTYEQYF.

J is TRBJ1-5 and V is TRBV6-5, with TRBD1 as a possible D gene (6 bases). Germline V gene lookup returns CDR1 MNHEY and CDR2 SVGAGI. CDR3 length: 15 amino acids. V was pared by 5 bases and J by 2 bases, with 13 bases between. CDR3: CASSTLRGGNQPQHF. The CDR3 DNA reads as TGTGCCAGCAGTACCCTCAGGGGAGGCAATCAGCCCCAGCATTTT.

The rearrangement links TRBV5-1 to TRBJ2-2; possible D gene TRBD1, 5 bases. Germline V gene data show CDR1 as SGHRS and CDR2 as YFSETQ. This CDR3 has 15 amino acids. V shed 0 bases and J shed 4 bases, with 10 bases lying between them. Here the CDR3 DNA reads TGCGCCAGCAGCTTGGCCCCCAGGGTCACCGGGGAGCTGTTTTTT. Translated: CASSLAPRVTGELFF. The whole variable domain, remainder taken from reference TRBV5-1 and TRBJ2-2, is KAGVTQTPRYLIKTRGQQVTLSCSPISGHRSVSWYQQTPGQGLQFLFEYFSETQRNKGNFPGRFSGRQFSNSRSEMNVSTLELGDSALYLCASSLAPRVTGELFFGEGSRLTVL.

This chain uses TRBV7-9 with TRBJ1-6; D is undetermined. Trimming shortened V by 1 base and J by 4 bases, and 8 bases separated the two germline ends. The germline V gene has CDR1 SEHNR and CDR2 FQNEAQ (reference sequence). CDR3 size: 15 residues. CDR3 amino acids: CASSLGTPYNSPLHF. In DNA, the CDR3 is TGTGCCAGCAGCTTAGGAACACCTTATAATTCACCCCTCCACTTT.

The CDR3 DNA follows: TGTGCCAGCAGTGATGGGGGGGGGCTGAACACTGAAGCTTTCTTT. Protein: CASSDGGGLNTEAFF. The chain employs TRBV6-1 and TRBJ1-1; possibly TRBD1 for D (6 bases). CDR1 and CDR2 from the germline V gene are MNHNS and SASEGT. The CDR3 extends over 15 amino acids. Trimming left V 3 bases short and J 0 bases short, with 11 bases between.

The J gene is TRBJ1-1, the V gene TRBV29-1; D unclear. CDR3 length: 15 residues. Germline assignment: CDR1 SQVTM and CDR2 ANQGSEA. The germline V and J ends were trimmed by 6 bases and 0 bases, with 17 bases remaining between them. The CDR3 DNA reads TGCAGCGTCTCTACCCCCGACATAGTGAACACTGAAGCTTTCTTT. Amino acids: CSVSTPDIVNTEAFF.

The chain is built from TRBV14 and TRBJ1-1; no firm D call. The CDR3 consists of 15 residues. Trimming removed 0 bases from V and 4 bases from J, with 12 bases in between. Germline assignment: CDR1 SGHDN and CDR2 FVKESK. CDR3 protein: CASSQDPGILTEAFF. The CDR3 DNA sequence: TGTGCCAGCAGCCAAGATCCAGGTATCCTCACTGAAGCTTTCTTT. Combining the CDR3 with reference TRBV14 and TRBJ1-1 gives the whole variable domain EAGVTQFPSHSVIEKGQTVTLRCDPISGHDNLYWYRRVMGKEIKFLLHFVKESKQDESGMPNNRFLAERTGGTYSTLKVQPAELEDSGVYFCASSQDPGILTEAFFGQGTRLTVV.

This clone was seen a handful of times. The J gene is TRBJ1-2, the V gene TRBV28; 7 nucleotides match TRBD1. Germline CDR1 reads MDHEN; CDR2 reads SYDVKM. The CDR3 runs to 12 residues. The trim removed 4 bases at V and 4 bases at J, leaving 0 bases unmatched. The CDR3 loop is CASSSGGYGYTF. CDR3 DNA sequence: TGTGCCAGCAGTTCAGGGGGCTATGGCTACACCTTC.

The chain has TRBV1 and TRBJ2-5; the listed D gene, TRBD2, was not tested against the DNA. TRBV1 is reported as a pseudogene. This CDR3 is built from 15 residues. The CDR3 sequence is CTSPLTGGREETQYF. As DNA, the CDR3 is TGCACCAGCCCCCTGACGGGGGGCAGGGAAGAGACCCAGTACTTC.

The gene calls are TRBV5-1 and TRBJ2-7; TRBD2 matches at 8 bases. V lost 0 bases, J lost 0 bases, and 5 bases stayed unmatched. Germline values: CDR1 SGHRS, CDR2 YFSETQ. The CDR3 sequence is 16 residues long. CDR3 bases: TGCGCCAGCAGCTTGGTCGCGGGGGGCCCCTCCTACGAGCAGTACTTC. Translation: CASSLVAGGPSYEQYF.

The gene calls are TRBV19 and TRBJ1-5; D unresolved. The length of the CDR3 is 13 residues. Germline loops: CDR1 LNHDA, CDR2 SQIVND (reference sequence). The V and J ends lost 7 bases and 9 bases respectively, with 16 bases between them. The CDR3 DNA follows: TGTGCCAGTAAACCCCCCGTTGACTCGCCCCAGCATTTT. Translation gives CASKPPVDSPQHF.

This clone was detected a few times. This CDR3 is CASSPGIYGYTF. The CDR3, as DNA: TGTGCCAGTAGCCCCGGGATCTATGGCTACACCTTC. The chain combines TRBV19 with TRBJ1-2; D is unclear. This CDR3 region has 12 residues. V was pared by 6 bases and J by 4 bases, with 9 bases between. Germline CDR1 reads LNHDA; CDR2 reads SQIVND (reference sequence).

V usage is TRBV30 and J usage is TRBJ1-4; D remains ambiguous. The germline V and J ends were trimmed by 4 bases and 8 bases, with 23 bases remaining between them. CDR3 length: 16 residues. Germline CDR1 and CDR2: GTSNPN and SVGIG (reference sequence). This CDR3 reads CAWTEGVRAVPEKLFF. CDR3 in DNA: TGTGCCTGGACCGAGGGAGTTCGGGCAGTACCCGAAAAACTGTTTTTT.

V gene TRBV10-3 combines with J gene TRBJ2-1, with TRBD2 identical over 9 bases. The germline V gene has CDR1 ENHRY and CDR2 SYGVKD. The CDR3 totals 15 residues. Losses at the gene ends were 6 bases for V and 6 bases for J; bases not matched to a gene: 9. DNA of the CDR3: TGTGCCATCAGGGGATCCAGCGGGGGGTCCAATGAGCAGTTCTTC. Its translation: CAIRGSSGGSNEQFF.

The chain links TRBV6-1 to TRBJ1-3; D gene ambiguous. The CDR3 contains 13 residues. From germline, CDR1 is MNHNS and CDR2 SASEGT. V gave up 4 bases and J gave up 0 bases, with 4 bases separating them. The CDR3 DNA follows: TGTGCCAGCAGTGCGGGCTCTGGAAACACCATATATTTT. It is translated as CASSAGSGNTIYF.